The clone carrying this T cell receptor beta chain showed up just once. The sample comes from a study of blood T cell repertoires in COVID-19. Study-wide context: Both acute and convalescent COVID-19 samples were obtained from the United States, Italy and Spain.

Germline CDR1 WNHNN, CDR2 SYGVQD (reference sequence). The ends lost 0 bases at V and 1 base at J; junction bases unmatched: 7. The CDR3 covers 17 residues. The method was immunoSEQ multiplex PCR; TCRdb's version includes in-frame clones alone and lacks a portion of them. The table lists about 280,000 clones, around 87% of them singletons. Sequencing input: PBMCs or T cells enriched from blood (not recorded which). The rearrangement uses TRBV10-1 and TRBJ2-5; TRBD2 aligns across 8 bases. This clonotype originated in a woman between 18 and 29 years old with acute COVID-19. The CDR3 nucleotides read TGCGCCAGCAGTGAGTCATTGGCGGGAGGTCCCCAAGAGACCCAGTACTTC. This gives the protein CASSESLAGGPQETQYF.